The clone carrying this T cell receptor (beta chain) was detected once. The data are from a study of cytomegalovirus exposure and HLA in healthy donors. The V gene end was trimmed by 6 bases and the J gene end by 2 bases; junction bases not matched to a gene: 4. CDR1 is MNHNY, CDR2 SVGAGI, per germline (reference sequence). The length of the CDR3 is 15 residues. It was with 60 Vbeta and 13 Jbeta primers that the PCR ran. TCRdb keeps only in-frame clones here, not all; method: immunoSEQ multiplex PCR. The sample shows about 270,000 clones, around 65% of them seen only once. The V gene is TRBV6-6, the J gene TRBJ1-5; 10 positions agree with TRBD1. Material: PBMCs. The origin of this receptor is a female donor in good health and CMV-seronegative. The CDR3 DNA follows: TGTGCCAGCAGGGAAGGGACAGGGGGCAATCAGCCCCAGCATTTT. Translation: CASREGTGGNQPQHF.